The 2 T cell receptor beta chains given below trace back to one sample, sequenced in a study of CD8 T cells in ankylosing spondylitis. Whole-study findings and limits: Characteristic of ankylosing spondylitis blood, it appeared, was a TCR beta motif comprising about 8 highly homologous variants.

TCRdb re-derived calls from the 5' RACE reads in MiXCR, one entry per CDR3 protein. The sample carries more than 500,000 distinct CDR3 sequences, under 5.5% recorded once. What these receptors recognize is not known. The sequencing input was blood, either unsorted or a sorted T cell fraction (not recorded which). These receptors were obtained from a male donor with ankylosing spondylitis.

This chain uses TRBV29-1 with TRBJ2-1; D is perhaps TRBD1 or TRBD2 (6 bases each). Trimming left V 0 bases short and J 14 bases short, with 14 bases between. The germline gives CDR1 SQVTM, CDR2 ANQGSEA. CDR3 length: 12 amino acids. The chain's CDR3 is CSVEDGGSGEFF. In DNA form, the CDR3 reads TGCAGCGTTGAAGACGGGGGCTCCGGGGAGTTCTTC.

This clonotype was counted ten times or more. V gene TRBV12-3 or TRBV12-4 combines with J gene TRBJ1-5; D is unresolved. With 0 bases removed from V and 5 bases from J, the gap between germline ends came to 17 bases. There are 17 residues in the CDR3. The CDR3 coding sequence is TGTGCCAGCAGTTTAGCGGGTATACGGGCGCGTGATCAGCCCCAGCATTTT. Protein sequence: CASSLAGIRARDQPQHF.